This T cell receptor beta chain was observed in a study of blood T cell repertoires in COVID-19. The wider study: The United States, Italy and Spain were the sources of the acute and convalescent COVID-19 samples. In each case, the material was cDNA or gDNA derived from T cells, B-cell-depleted T cells, or PBMCs.

The CDR3 is made up of 15 amino acids. V gave up 1 base and J gave up 3 bases; unmatched junction bases: 2. Germline lookup yields CDR1 SGHTA and CDR2 FQGNSA. In the original processing: Amplification of reference gene primers was used by the study to estimate nucleated cell counts. Repertoires were generated with immunoSEQ multiplex PCR, while TCRdb's copy carries only in-frame clones and drops some. V, J and clone size reflect that table, while D and trimming were determined from the DNA. The sample records approximately 170,000 clones, 80% to 90% being singletons. Sequencing used peripheral blood. This sequence was found in a man aged 45-65 years with active or convalescent COVID-19. The chain carries TRBV7-2 and TRBJ2-5; 10 bases match TRBD2. The chain's CDR3 is CASSLEAGGEETQYF. The CDR3 DNA reads TGTGCCAGCAGCTTAGAAGCGGGAGGGGAAGAGACCCAGTACTTC. Looking up the rest from reference TRBV7-2 and TRBJ2-5 gives the full variable domain: GAGVSQSPSNKVTEKGKDVELRCDPISGHTALYWYRQSLGQGLEFLIYFQGNSAPDKSGLPSDRFSAERTGGSVSTLTIQRTQQEDSAVYLCASSLEAGGEETQYFGPGTRLLVL.